Detailed here is one T cell receptor beta chain. The data belong to a study of blood T cell repertoires in COVID-19. Overall study: Whether acute or convalescent, the COVID-19 samples came from the United States, Italy and Spain. From T cells, B-cell-depleted T cells, or PBMCs came the material, which was cDNA or gDNA.

Authors' analysis steps: Reference gene primer amplification in the assay estimated nucleated cell counts. Repertoires were generated with immunoSEQ multiplex PCR, while TCRdb's copy carries only in-frame clones and drops some. The D gene and trimming were derived from the DNA, and the V and J assignments and clone size from that table. The table includes 95,000 or so clones, 75% to 90% detected once. This CDR3 region has 13 residues. V was shortened by 5 bases and J by 8 bases, with 13 bases between the two germline ends. Germline V gene data show CDR1 as SNHLY and CDR2 as FYNNEI. Input material: peripheral blood. The source is a man of 80 years or more with active or convalescent COVID-19. The chain joins TRBV2 to TRBJ1-5, with D possibly matching TRBD1 (6 bases). CDR3 residues: CASSRGGEEPQHF. For the CDR3, the DNA is TGTGCCAGCAGTAGGGGGGGGGAGGAGCCCCAGCATTTT. The full variable domain, completed using reference TRBV2 and TRBJ1-5, is EPEVTQTPSHQVTQMGQEVILRCVPISNHLYFYWYRQILGQKVEFLVSFYNNEISEKSEIFDDQFSVERPDGSNFTLKIRSTKLEDSAMYFCASSRGGEEPQHFGDGTRLSIL.